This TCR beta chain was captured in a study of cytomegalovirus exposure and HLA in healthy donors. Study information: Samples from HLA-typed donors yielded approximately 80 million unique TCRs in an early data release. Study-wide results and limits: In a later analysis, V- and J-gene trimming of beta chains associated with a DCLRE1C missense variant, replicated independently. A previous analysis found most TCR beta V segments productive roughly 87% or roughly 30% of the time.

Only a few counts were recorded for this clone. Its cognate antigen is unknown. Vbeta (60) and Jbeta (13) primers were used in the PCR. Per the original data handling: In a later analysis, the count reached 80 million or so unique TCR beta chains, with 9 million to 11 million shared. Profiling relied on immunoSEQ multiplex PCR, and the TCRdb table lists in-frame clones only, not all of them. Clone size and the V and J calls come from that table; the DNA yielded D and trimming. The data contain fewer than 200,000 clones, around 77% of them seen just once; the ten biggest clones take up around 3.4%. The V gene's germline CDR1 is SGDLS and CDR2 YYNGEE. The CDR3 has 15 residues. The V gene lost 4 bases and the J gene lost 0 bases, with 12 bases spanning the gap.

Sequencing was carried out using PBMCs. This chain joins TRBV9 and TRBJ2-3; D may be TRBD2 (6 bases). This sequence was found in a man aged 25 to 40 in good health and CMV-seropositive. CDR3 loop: CASSPTGVSTDTQYF. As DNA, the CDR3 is TGTGCCAGCAGCCCAACGGGGGTGAGCACAGATACGCAGTATTTT.